What follows describes a single TCR beta chain. Its antigen is not known. This entry is derived from a study of long-term antiretroviral therapy in people with HIV. Study results and caveats: Against controls, HIV repertoires showed narrower ranges of CDR3 length. Dominating the repertoire at all time points were the clones that expanded before ART. Gathering of blood took place between about 2003 and 2017, possibly under older ART regimens.

Runs used v3.0 of the immunoSEQ assay and were done at survey level. Sequenced by immunoSEQ multiplex PCR; TCRdb stores in-frame clones only, minus some. The profile shows 25,000 to 35,000 clones, over 70% of them singletons. The CDR3 length is 14 residues. Germline values: CDR1 MNHNY, CDR2 SVGAGI (reference sequence). V shed 0 bases and J shed 7 bases, with 10 bases lying between them. The clonotype originates from a man younger than 40 with HIV. V gene TRBV6-6 combines with J gene TRBJ1-5; a weak D match, TRBD1 (5 bases). The specimen was unsorted PBMCs, collected 2.8 years after starting antiretroviral therapy. CDR3 DNA sequence: TGTGCCAGCAGTTACTCGGGGGTCGGGCAGCCCCAGCATTTT. It specifies CASSYSGVGQPQHF.